The rows below give T cell receptor beta chains drawn from one sample of a study of blood T cell repertoires in COVID-19. Produced via immunoSEQ multiplex PCR; TCRdb's table is partial and in-frame only. The sample records over 300,000 clones, around 86% being singletons. Input material: peripheral blood. Every receptor here comes from a woman aged 45-59 years with acute or convalescent COVID-19. CDR3s include the opening cysteine and the closing phenylalanine or tryptophan. The D gene is left open where the match is weak. Some rows have no size entry. The others give once, few or many, or a class for an expanded clone.

CDR3 protein: CASSLNIVWREFGEQYF
CDR3 DNA: TGTGCCAGCAGTTTAAACATCGTTTGGCGGGAGTTCGGCGAGCAGTACTTC
D gene: TRBD2
J gene: TRBJ2-7
clone size: NA
V gene: TRBV28

CDR3 protein: CASSQDPSGSYSEQFF
CDR3 DNA: TGCGCCAGCAGCCAAGATCCTAGCGGGAGTTACAGTGAGCAGTTCTTC
D gene: TRBD2
J gene: TRBJ2-1
clone size: NA
V gene: TRBV4-1

CDR3 protein: CASSQMGLYEQYF
CDR3 DNA: TGTGCCAGCAGCCAGATGGGACTCTACGAGCAGTACTTC
D gene: NA
J gene: TRBJ2-7
clone size: NA
V gene: TRBV7-2

CDR3 protein: CASSQGQREGLNEQFF
CDR3 DNA: TGCGCCAGCAGCCAAGGACAGCGGGAGGGACTCAATGAGCAGTTCTTC
D gene: TRBD2
J gene: TRBJ2-1
clone size: NA
V gene: TRBV4-1

CDR3 protein: CASSPLAEPSTDTQYF
CDR3 DNA: TGTGCCAGCAGTCCCTTAGCGGAACCCAGCACAGATACGCAGTATTTT
D gene: NA
J gene: TRBJ2-3
clone size: NA
V gene: TRBV2

CDR3 protein: CASSHGREQWNEKLFF
CDR3 DNA: TGTGCCAGCAGCCATGGCCGAGAACAGTGGAATGAAAAACTGTTTTTT
D gene: NA
J gene: TRBJ1-4
clone size: NA
V gene: TRBV3-1/TRBV3-2

CDR3 protein: CASSYRTGFQETQYF
CDR3 DNA: TGTGCCAGCAGTTACCGGACAGGATTCCAAGAGACCCAGTACTTC
D gene: TRBD1
J gene: TRBJ2-5
clone size: NA
V gene: TRBV27

CDR3 protein: CASSLNRRYNSPLHF
CDR3 DNA: TGTGCCAGCAGTTTGAACAGACGATATAATTCACCCCTCCACTTT
D gene: NA
J gene: TRBJ1-6
clone size: NA
V gene: TRBV27

CDR3 protein: CSAGQGRTQYF
CDR3 DNA: TGCAGCGCAGGACAGGGGCGGACCCAGTACTTC
D gene: TRBD1
J gene: TRBJ2-5
clone size: NA
V gene: TRBV29-1

CDR3 protein: CASSTGAWTGDYEQYF
CDR3 DNA: TGTGCCAGCTCTACCGGAGCATGGACAGGGGACTACGAGCAGTACTTC
D gene: TRBD1
J gene: TRBJ2-7
clone size: few
V gene: TRBV18

CDR3 protein: CASSFGGGPNEQFF
CDR3 DNA: TGTGCCAGCAGCTTTGGGGGGGGCCCCAATGAGCAGTTCTTC
D gene: NA
J gene: TRBJ2-1
clone size: NA
V gene: TRBV7-2

CDR3 protein: CASSSVAGGPYEQYF
CDR3 DNA: TGTGCCAGCAGCTCCGTAGCGGGAGGGCCCTACGAGCAGTACTTC
D gene: TRBD2
J gene: TRBJ2-7
clone size: NA
V gene: TRBV7-2

CDR3 protein: CASSLRTSVVYNEQFF
CDR3 DNA: TGTGCCAGCAGCTTAAGAACTAGCGTTGTATACAATGAGCAGTTCTTC
D gene: TRBD2
J gene: TRBJ2-1
clone size: NA
V gene: TRBV7-6

CDR3 protein: CSASAYEQYF
CDR3 DNA: TGCAGTGCTTCCGCCTACGAGCAGTACTTC
D gene: NA
J gene: TRBJ2-7
clone size: NA
V gene: TRBV20-1

CDR3 protein: CASSYRDTGDYEQYF
CDR3 DNA: TGTGCCAGCAGCTACCGGGACACCGGGGACTACGAGCAGTACTTC
D gene: NA
J gene: TRBJ2-7
clone size: NA
V gene: TRBV9

CDR3 protein: CASSLVARGGSSSYEQYF
CDR3 DNA: TGTGCCAGCAGCTTAGTCGCTCGCGGCGGGAGCAGCTCCTACGAGCAGTACTTC
D gene: TRBD2
J gene: TRBJ2-7
clone size: NA
V gene: TRBV7-8

CDR3 protein: CASSPNRRVSYGYTF
CDR3 DNA: TGTGCCAGCAGCCCAAACCGCCGGGTGAGCTATGGCTACACCTTC
D gene: NA
J gene: TRBJ1-2
clone size: NA
V gene: TRBV3-1/TRBV3-2

CDR3 protein: CASSLATGYNEQFF
CDR3 DNA: TGTGCCAGCAGCTTAGCGACGGGCTACAATGAGCAGTTCTTC
D gene: NA
J gene: TRBJ2-1
clone size: many
V gene: TRBV7-9

CDR3 protein: CASSQVGQGARKLFF
CDR3 DNA: TGCGCCAGCAGCCAAGTCGGACAGGGTGCCAGAAAACTGTTTTTT
D gene: TRBD1
J gene: TRBJ1-4
clone size: NA
V gene: TRBV4-1

CDR3 protein: CASSRAGDSQEKLFF
CDR3 DNA: TGTGCCAGTAGTAGAGCAGGGGACAGTCAAGAAAAACTGTTTTTT
D gene: TRBD1
J gene: TRBJ1-4
clone size: NA
V gene: TRBV19

CDR3 protein: CASSLLGGGGEKLFF
CDR3 DNA: TGTGCCAGCAGCCTTCTGGGGGGGGGTGGAGAAAAACTGTTTTTT
D gene: NA
J gene: TRBJ1-4
clone size: NA
V gene: TRBV7-2

CDR3 protein: CASRDDRSSYNSPLHF
CDR3 DNA: TGTGCCAGCAGGGACGACAGGAGCTCCTATAATTCACCCCTCCACTTT
D gene: NA
J gene: TRBJ1-6
clone size: NA
V gene: TRBV2

CDR3 protein: CAWSLRQDLEAFF
CDR3 DNA: TGTGCCTGGAGCTTGAGACAGGACCTCGAAGCTTTCTTT
D gene: NA
J gene: TRBJ1-1
clone size: NA
V gene: TRBV30

CDR3 protein: CAIRTGTGGSYTEAFF
CDR3 DNA: TGTGCCATCAGAACCGGGACAGGGGGCAGTTACACTGAAGCTTTCTTT
D gene: TRBD1
J gene: TRBJ1-1
clone size: once
V gene: TRBV10-3

CDR3 protein: CASSGRGFTNEKLFF
CDR3 DNA: TGTGCCAGCAGCGGTAGGGGGTTCACTAATGAAAAACTGTTTTTT
D gene: NA
J gene: TRBJ1-4
clone size: NA
V gene: TRBV9

CDR3 protein: CASSPPSRRGYTF
CDR3 DNA: TGTGCCAGCTCACCCCCAAGTCGGAGAGGCTACACCTTC
D gene: NA
J gene: TRBJ1-2
clone size: NA
V gene: TRBV18

CDR3 protein: CASSLVSLLENYEQYF
CDR3 DNA: TGTGCCAGCAGCTTGGTGTCGTTATTAGAGAACTACGAGCAGTACTTC
D gene: NA
J gene: TRBJ2-7
clone size: NA
V gene: TRBV5-6

CDR3 protein: CASSFGLAGAEQYF
CDR3 DNA: TGTGCCAGCAGTTTCGGACTAGCGGGAGCCGAGCAGTACTTC
D gene: TRBD2
J gene: TRBJ2-7
clone size: NA
V gene: TRBV27

CDR3 protein: CASSLSGAANYGYTF
CDR3 DNA: TGTGCCAGCAGCTTATCAGGGGCAGCTAACTATGGCTACACCTTC
D gene: NA
J gene: TRBJ1-2
clone size: NA
V gene: TRBV13

CDR3 protein: CASSHGQGVSYEQYF
CDR3 DNA: TGCGCCAGCAGCCACGGACAGGGAGTCTCCTACGAGCAGTACTTC
D gene: TRBD1
J gene: TRBJ2-7
clone size: NA
V gene: TRBV4-1

CDR3 protein: CASSRNLGQGIGPQHF
CDR3 DNA: TGTGCCAGCAGCCGAAATCTGGGGCAGGGGATTGGGCCCCAGCATTTT
D gene: NA
J gene: TRBJ1-5
clone size: NA
V gene: TRBV3-1/TRBV3-2

CDR3 protein: CASSRQRDGYEQFF
CDR3 DNA: TGTGCCAGCAGCCGCCAGCGGGATGGCTATGAGCAGTTCTTC
D gene: TRBD2
J gene: TRBJ2-1
clone size: NA
V gene: TRBV11-2

CDR3 protein: CASSLGTGNQPQHF
CDR3 DNA: TGTGCCAGCAGCTTAGGGACAGGCAATCAGCCCCAGCATTTT
D gene: TRBD1
J gene: TRBJ1-5
clone size: NA
V gene: TRBV5-8

CDR3 protein: CASSPLRTGPEAFF
CDR3 DNA: TGTGCCAGCAGCCCGCTTAGGACAGGGCCTGAAGCTTTCTTT
D gene: TRBD1
J gene: TRBJ1-1
clone size: NA
V gene: TRBV7-2

CDR3 protein: CASSPARDRGRNSPLHF
CDR3 DNA: TGTGCCAGCAGTCCAGCCCGGGACAGGGGCCGCAATTCACCCCTCCACTTT
D gene: TRBD1
J gene: TRBJ1-6
clone size: NA
V gene: TRBV2

CDR3 protein: CASSIGRSPDTQYF
CDR3 DNA: TGCGCCAGCAGCATCGGGAGATCGCCAGATACGCAGTATTTT
D gene: NA
J gene: TRBJ2-3
clone size: NA
V gene: TRBV5-1

CDR3 protein: CASSLGREGNNEQFF
CDR3 DNA: TGTGCCAGCAGCTTGGGGCGGGAGGGAAACAATGAGCAGTTCTTC
D gene: TRBD2
J gene: TRBJ2-1
clone size: NA
V gene: TRBV5-4

CDR3 protein: CASSAGQGLNEQFF
CDR3 DNA: TGTGCCAGCAGCGCCGGACAGGGTTTAAATGAGCAGTTCTTC
D gene: TRBD1
J gene: TRBJ2-1
clone size: NA
V gene: TRBV28

CDR3 protein: CAIGPGQDLGEQYF
CDR3 DNA: TGTGCCATCGGTCCGGGACAAGATCTAGGCGAGCAGTACTTC
D gene: NA
J gene: TRBJ2-7
clone size: NA
V gene: TRBV10-3

CDR3 protein: CASSLGGHEQYF
CDR3 DNA: TGCGCCAGCAGCTTGGGGGGCCACGAGCAGTACTTC
D gene: NA
J gene: TRBJ2-7
clone size: NA
V gene: TRBV5-1

CDR3 protein: CASRRTENIYNEQFF
CDR3 DNA: TGTGCCAGCAGACGGACAGAGAACATCTACAATGAGCAGTTCTTC
D gene: NA
J gene: TRBJ2-1
clone size: NA
V gene: TRBV6-5

CDR3 protein: CASSLLWTSGYEQYF
CDR3 DNA: TGTGCCAGCAGCTTACTTTGGACTAGCGGCTACGAGCAGTACTTC
D gene: TRBD2
J gene: TRBJ2-7
clone size: NA
V gene: TRBV5-6

CDR3 protein: CASNPDREYNEQFF
CDR3 DNA: TGTGCCAGCAACCCAGACAGGGAGTACAATGAGCAGTTCTTC
D gene: TRBD1
J gene: TRBJ2-1
clone size: NA
V gene: TRBV5-4

CDR3 protein: CASSPQPVTGNTIYF
CDR3 DNA: TGTGCCAGCAGCCCCCAACCGGTTACTGGAAACACCATATATTTT
D gene: NA
J gene: TRBJ1-3
clone size: NA
V gene: TRBV7-9

CDR3 protein: CASSLAGGSFSGANVLTF
CDR3 DNA: TGTGCCAGCAGTCTAGCGGGAGGATCATTCTCTGGGGCCAACGTCCTGACTTTC
D gene: TRBD2
J gene: TRBJ2-6
clone size: NA
V gene: TRBV6-6

CDR3 protein: CATRVPGEKLFF
CDR3 DNA: TGTGCCACTAGGGTCCCAGGGGAAAAACTGTTTTTT
D gene: NA
J gene: TRBJ1-4
clone size: NA
V gene: TRBV6-5

CDR3 protein: CASSTREGQPQHF
CDR3 DNA: TGTGCCAGCAGTACTAGGGAAGGGCAGCCCCAGCATTTT
D gene: NA
J gene: TRBJ1-5
clone size: NA
V gene: TRBV6-5

CDR3 protein: CASSFGTFLTRSPLHF
CDR3 DNA: TGTGCCAGTAGTTTCGGGACATTTCTTACACGTTCACCCCTCCACTTT
D gene: NA
J gene: TRBJ1-6
clone size: NA
V gene: TRBV19

CDR3 protein: CASSPWAGGPYNEQFF
CDR3 DNA: TGTGCCAGCAGCCCTTGGGCGGGAGGGCCATACAATGAGCAGTTCTTC
D gene: TRBD2
J gene: TRBJ2-1
clone size: NA
V gene: TRBV3-1/TRBV3-2

CDR3 protein: CASSPRLADYNEQFF
CDR3 DNA: TGTGCCAGCAGCCCCCGGCTAGCGGACTACAATGAGCAGTTCTTC
D gene: TRBD2
J gene: TRBJ2-1
clone size: NA
V gene: TRBV9

CDR3 protein: CASSPGGLYYEQYF
CDR3 DNA: TGTGCCAGCAGCCCAGGTGGGTTATACTACGAGCAGTACTTC
D gene: NA
J gene: TRBJ2-7
clone size: NA
V gene: TRBV5-6

CDR3 protein: CASSLGTDYEQYF
CDR3 DNA: TGCGCCAGCAGCTTGGGGACAGACTACGAGCAGTACTTC
D gene: NA
J gene: TRBJ2-7
clone size: NA
V gene: TRBV5-1